The 30 T cell receptor beta chains listed next were all sequenced from one sample in a study of early T cells in non-severe SARS-CoV-2 infection. TCRdb re-analysed the 5' RACE reads in MiXCR, keeping a single row per CDR3 protein. Counted here are more than 95,000 distinct CDR3 sequences, 15% occurring once; the ten biggest clones make up roughly a fifth. The sample taken for sequencing was whole blood. Receptors were obtained from an adult who was a healthcare worker with PCR-confirmed SARS-CoV-2 infection or an uninfected control (not recorded which).

This chain connects TRBV30 to TRBJ2-4; the D gene is possibly TRBD1 (6 bases). V shed 2 bases and J shed 7 bases, with 15 bases lying between them. Germline CDR1 is GTSNPN and CDR2 is SVGIG (reference sequence). This CDR3 is built from 14 residues. The CDR3, as DNA: TGTGCCTGGAGTAAAGGGGGACGACATAACATTCAGTACTTC. This codes for CAWSKGGRHNIQYF.

This clonotype has a single count. The germline gene is not matched at one end of the junction; a read error may be the cause. The chain combines TRBV6-5 with TRBJ2-7; no definite D call. CDR1 and CDR2 (germline): MNHEY, SVGAGI. The CDR3 spans 11 residues. CDR3 sequence (DNA): TGTGCCAGCAGTTATGGGAACGAGCAGTGCTTC. Protein sequence: CASSYGNEQCF.

The J gene is TRBJ1-1, the V gene TRBV7-9, with D hard to call. CDR1 is SEHNR, CDR2 FQNEAQ, per germline (reference sequence). Between the trimmed V and J ends, which lost 7 bases and 1 base, there was a span of 7 bases. The CDR3 sequence is 12 residues long. CDR3 coding DNA: TGTGCCAGCACGTCAGGGAACACTGAAGCTTTCTTT. Encoded protein: CASTSGNTEAFF.

This clonotype was seen only a few times. The V call is TRBV9, the J call TRBJ1-2, with 7 positions matching TRBD1. CDR1 and CDR2 (germline): SGDLS, YYNGEE. The CDR3 covers 17 residues. V gave up 1 base and J gave up 1 base; unmatched junction bases: 10. As DNA, the CDR3 is TGTGCCAGCAGCGTATCAACAGGGGCGGTTGGTAACTATGGCTACACCTTC. It translates to CASSVSTGAVGNYGYTF.

CDR3 bases: TGTGCCAGCAGCGATACCACAGATACGCAGTATTTT. This codes for CASSDTTDTQYF. The chain links TRBV9 to TRBJ2-3, with D unresolved. The germline gives CDR1 SGDLS, CDR2 YYNGEE. V lost 3 bases, J lost 2 bases, and 4 bases lay in between. The CDR3 is 12 amino acids. Combining the CDR3 with reference TRBV9 and TRBJ2-3 gives the whole variable domain DSGVTQTPKHLITATGQRVTLRCSPRSGDLSVYWYQQSLDQGLQFLIQYYNGEERAKGNILERFSAQQFPDLHSELNLSSLELGDSALYFCASSDTTDTQYFGPGTRLTVL.

This clonotype turned up a few times. The gene calls are TRBV5-1 and TRBJ2-3; D uncertain. Trimming removed 2 bases at V and 5 bases at J, with 6 bases between. The germline gives CDR1 SGHRS, CDR2 YFSETQ. The CDR3 is 12 residues long. The CDR3 DNA reads TGCGCCAGCAGCTTAATAAGAGATACGCAGTATTTT. Translated: CASSLIRDTQYF.

A few counts support this clonotype. The J gene is TRBJ1-2, the V gene TRBV19; D unresolved. V was trimmed by 0 bases and J by 2 bases, leaving 10 bases between them. This CDR3 has 15 amino acids. Germline V gene sequence: CDR1 LNHDA, CDR2 SQIVND (reference sequence). CDR3 DNA: TGTGCCAGTAGTATAGATTACACCCGAAACTATGGCTACACCTTC. As protein: CASSIDYTRNYGYTF. Combining the CDR3 with reference TRBV19 and TRBJ1-2 gives the whole variable domain DGGITQSPKYLFRKEGQNVTLSCEQNLNHDAMYWYRQDPGQGLRLIYYSQIVNDFQKGDIAEGYSVSREKKESFPLTVTSAQKNPTAFYLCASSIDYTRNYGYTFGSGTRLTVV.

There are many counts of this clonotype. The V and J genes are TRBV6-1 and TRBJ1-6; TRBD1 might be the D (5 bases). CDR3 size: 15 residues. Germline V CDR1 and CDR2: MNHNS, SASEGT. V shed 4 bases and J shed 7 bases, with 14 bases lying between them. The CDR3 loop is CASSAYHGGNSPLHF. In DNA, the CDR3 is TGTGCCAGCAGTGCTTACCACGGGGGAAATTCACCCCTCCACTTT.

The rearrangement links TRBV10-3 to TRBJ2-1, with D tentatively TRBD1 (5 bases). The germline V gene has CDR1 ENHRY and CDR2 SYGVKD. With 5 bases removed from V and 9 bases from J, the gap between germline ends came to 17 bases. The CDR3 sequence is 14 residues long. CDR3 in amino acids: CAISPIKGLSEQFF. The CDR3 nucleotides are TGTGCCATCAGTCCCATAAAGGGGCTTAGTGAGCAGTTCTTC.

The chain carries TRBV29-1 and TRBJ1-1; D is undetermined. Germline V gives CDR1 SQVTM, CDR2 ANQGSEA. The CDR3 has 11 amino acids. V was cut by 6 bases and J by 6 bases, with 11 bases left in between. The CDR3 nucleotides are TGCAGCGTGGTCCCAGCGGCTGAAGCTTTCTTT. This codes for CSVVPAAEAFF. The full variable domain, rest sourced from reference TRBV29-1 and TRBJ1-1, is SAVISQKPSRDICQRGTSLTIQCQVDSQVTMMFWYRQQPGQSLTLIATANQGSEATYESGFVIDKFPISRPNLTFSTLTVSNMSPEDSSIYLCSVVPAAEAFFGQGTRLTVV.

The V and J genes are TRBV3-1 and TRBJ1-2, with D possibly matching TRBD1 (6 bases). CDR1 is LGHDT, CDR2 YNNKEL, per germline (reference sequence). Trimming stripped 1 base from V and 8 bases from J, with 8 bases between. CDR3 length: 12 amino acids. CDR3 sequence: CASSQGGGGYTF. The CDR3 coding sequence is TGTGCCAGCAGCCAAGGAGGGGGAGGCTACACCTTC.

As to this clonotype: One end of the junction fails to match germline, which may point to a read error. The V and J genes are TRBV4-1 and TRBJ1-1, with D possibly TRBD1 on 5 matching bases. This CDR3 is built from 15 residues. Germline lookup yields CDR1 MGHRA and CDR2 YSYEKL. CDR3 nucleotide sequence: TGCGCCAGCAGCCAAGATGGTAATGGGGCGCGGAAAGCTTTGTTT. It specifies CASSQDGNGARKALF.

This chain links TRBV2 with TRBJ2-3; no clear D gene. In germline, CDR1 is SNHLY, CDR2 FYNNEI. V was pared by 4 bases and J by 4 bases, with 12 bases between. This CDR3 contains 14 residues. The CDR3 DNA reads as TGTGCCAGCAGTGCTCGGTCCCCAGCAGATACGCAGTATTTT. Translated: CASSARSPADTQYF. Full variable domain (missing parts from reference TRBV2 and TRBJ2-3): EPEVTQTPSHQVTQMGQEVILRCVPISNHLYFYWYRQILGQKVEFLVSFYNNEISEKSEIFDDQFSVERPDGSNFTLKIRSTKLEDSAMYFCASSARSPADTQYFGPGTRLTVL.

V is TRBV5-1 and J is TRBJ2-5; TRBD1 matches 7 bases. J was trimmed by 5 bases and V by 1 base; bases with no gene match: 2. The germline gives CDR1 SGHRS, CDR2 YFSETQ. This CDR3 is built from 13 residues. The CDR3 region is CASSLQGEETQYF. CDR3 nucleotides: TGCGCCAGCAGCTTGCAGGGGGAGGAGACCCAGTACTTC.

This clonotype was detected a few times. The CDR3 spells CASSGLVSGGPWDTQYF. The CDR3 DNA sequence: TGCGCCAGCAGCGGTCTGGTGAGCGGGGGGCCATGGGATACGCAGTATTTT. The chain employs TRBV5-1 and TRBJ2-3, with 9 bases aligning to TRBD2. The CDR3 totals 17 residues. Per the germline V gene, CDR1 is SGHRS and CDR2 is YFSETQ. V lost 4 bases to trimming and J lost 6 bases; unmatched junction nucleotides: 15.

This clonotype was detected a few times. The chain employs TRBV18 and TRBJ2-7; TRBD2 is a possible D gene (6 bases). Deletions cut 3 bases from V and 2 bases from J, with 14 bases between. Per the germline V gene, CDR1 is KGHSH and CDR2 is LQKENI. The CDR3 is made up of 15 amino acids. The CDR3 nucleotides read TGTGCCAGCTCACCGGGAGGTGCCCCACCCTACGAGCAGTACTTC. Translating gives CASSPGGAPPYEQYF. The whole variable domain, filled in from reference TRBV18 and TRBJ2-7, reads NAGVMQNPRHLVRRRGQEARLRCSPMKGHSHVYWYRQLPEEGLKFMVYLQKENIIDESGMPKERFSAEFPKEGPSILRIQQVVRGDSAAYFCASSPGGAPPYEQYFGPGTRLTVT.

This clonotype was recorded at least ten times. CDR3 protein: CASSEAGLTDTQYF. Written as DNA, the CDR3 is TGCGCCAGCAGTGAGGCGGGACTAACGGATACGCAGTATTTT. This chain links TRBV10-1 with TRBJ2-3; 7 nucleotides match TRBD2. The CDR3 runs 14 residues. V was pared by 2 bases and J by 6 bases, with 5 bases of the junction left unmatched. Germline V gene data show CDR1 as WNHNN and CDR2 as SYGVQD (reference sequence).

This chain links TRBV7-9 with TRBJ1-3; no reliable D call. Germline loops: CDR1 SEHNR, CDR2 FQNEAQ (reference sequence). Between the trimmed V and J ends, which lost 2 bases and 2 bases, there was a span of 7 bases. The CDR3 runs to 14 residues. As DNA, the CDR3 is TGTGCCAGCAGCTTAAAGTCAACTGGAAACACCATATATTTT. It codes for CASSLKSTGNTIYF.

The chain combines TRBV25-1 with TRBJ2-5, with 9 bases identical to TRBD1. The CDR3 is 15 residues long. Losses at the gene ends were 5 bases for V and 5 bases for J; bases not matched to a gene: 9. Per the germline V gene, CDR1 is MGHDK and CDR2 is SYGVNS. The CDR3 DNA is TGTGCCAGCAGTTCTACCGGGACAGGGCGCGAGACCCAGTACTTC. It encodes CASSSTGTGRETQYF.

This clonotype occurred a few times. The chain recombines TRBV20-1 with TRBJ1-1; D call uncertain. The CDR3 length is 12 residues. V lost 3 bases to trimming and J lost 3 bases, with 8 bases between them. Germline assignment: CDR1 DFQATT and CDR2 SNEGSKA (reference sequence). The CDR3 DNA follows: TGCAGTGCTAGCCATAGGGACACTGAAGCTTTCTTT. Its translation: CSASHRDTEAFF.

This clonotype was detected many times. The chain links TRBV6-6 to TRBJ1-2; D is unclear. This CDR3 spans 13 amino acids. V was shortened by 6 bases and J by 6 bases, with 14 bases between the two germline ends. Per germline, CDR1 MNHNY and CDR2 SVGAGI (reference sequence). DNA of the CDR3: TGTGCCAGCAGCCCCTTGACGGGAGATGGCTACACCTTC. Translating gives CASSPLTGDGYTF.

This chain uses TRBV29-1 with TRBJ2-3; 7 nucleotides line up with TRBD2. In germline, CDR1 is SQVTM, CDR2 ANQGSEA. V trimming: 6 bases; J trimming: 1 base; junction bases outside the gene matches: 4. This CDR3 has 13 residues. The CDR3 sequence: CSVGGDGTDTQYF. The CDR3 coding sequence is TGCAGCGTGGGAGGGGATGGCACAGATACGCAGTATTTT.

The sample holds a few counts of this clonotype. This chain links TRBV29-1 with TRBJ1-2, with a possible D match to TRBD1 (5 bases). The CDR3 has 15 amino acids. Germline lookup yields CDR1 SQVTM and CDR2 ANQGSEA. Trimming removed 0 bases from V and 4 bases from J, with 15 bases in between. CDR3 sequence: CSVEDNFRQSYGYTF. DNA for the CDR3: TGCAGCGTTGAAGATAATTTCCGACAGAGCTATGGCTACACCTTC.

This clonotype has just a few counts. The chain is built from TRBV5-1 and TRBJ1-4; D not certain. In germline, CDR1 is SGHRS, CDR2 YFSETQ. The CDR3 is 16 residues long. V shed 5 bases and J shed 10 bases, with 24 bases lying between them. CDR3 loop: CASRPGKGVNLGKLFF. CDR3 in DNA: TGCGCCAGCAGACCTGGAAAGGGAGTCAACCTAGGAAAACTGTTTTTT.

J is TRBJ1-1 and V is TRBV5-1, with D tentatively TRBD1 (5 bases). Looked up from germline, CDR1 is SGHRS and CDR2 is YFSETQ. The V end was cut by 0 bases, the J end by 3 bases, with 9 bases between. CDR3 length equals 14 residues. As DNA, the CDR3 is TGCGCCAGCAGCTTGGCGGGGCAAGACACTGAAGCTTTCTTT. Translation gives CASSLAGQDTEAFF.

This clonotype turned up a few times. The chain recombines TRBV20-1 with TRBJ1-5; D may be TRBD1 (5 bases). The CDR3 is made up of 16 amino acids. Trimming took off 4 bases at V and 5 bases at J, with 21 bases between the two ends. Looked up from germline, CDR1 is DFQATT and CDR2 is SNEGSKA (reference sequence). CDR3 protein: CSATDRILQPDQPQHF. The DNA for the CDR3 is TGCAGTGCTACAGACAGAATCTTGCAACCCGATCAGCCCCAGCATTTT.

There are many counts of this clonotype. CDR3 in DNA: TGTGCCAGCTCACCAATTAGGGCAGCTGAAGCTTTCTTT. Translation: CASSPIRAAEAFF. The V gene is TRBV18, the J gene TRBJ1-1; no reliable D call. V lost 2 bases and J 6 bases, leaving 10 bases between the germline ends. In germline, CDR1 is KGHSH, CDR2 LQKENI. The CDR3 spans 13 residues. Based on the CDR3 plus reference TRBV18 and TRBJ1-1, the full variable domain is NAGVMQNPRHLVRRRGQEARLRCSPMKGHSHVYWYRQLPEEGLKFMVYLQKENIIDESGMPKERFSAEFPKEGPSILRIQQVVRGDSAAYFCASSPIRAAEAFFGQGTRLTVV.

The rearrangement joins TRBV7-3 to TRBJ2-2; unclear D gene. CDR1 and CDR2 from the germline V gene are SGHTA and FQGTGA. Between the trimmed V and J ends, which lost 5 bases and 3 bases, there was a span of 10 bases. The CDR3 sequence is 14 residues long. The CDR3 spells CASSPEQYTGELFF. The CDR3 region has the DNA TGTGCCAGCAGCCCGGAGCAGTACACCGGGGAGCTGTTTTTT.

This clonotype was counted only a few times. The V gene is TRBV5-1, the J gene TRBJ2-1, with D uncertain. The germline CDR1 and CDR2 sequences are SGHRS and YFSETQ. This CDR3 spans 15 amino acids. Trimming took 0 bases from V and 6 from J, leaving 13 bases between them. DNA for the CDR3: TGCGCCAGCAGCTTGGAGTCCCCTCTTGTCAATGAGCAGTTCTTC. Its translation: CASSLESPLVNEQFF.

This clonotype has just one count. The J gene is TRBJ1-1, the V gene TRBV28, with D unresolved. The CDR3 consists of 16 residues. V lost 6 bases, J lost 0 bases, and 17 bases lay in between. Germline V gives CDR1 MDHEN, CDR2 SYDVKM. The CDR3 loop reads CASSPLIAELNTEAFF. The CDR3 DNA reads TGTGCCAGCAGCCCCCTTATAGCAGAACTGAACACTGAAGCTTTCTTT.